This entry concerns a single T cell receptor beta chain. The sample is drawn from a study of neoadjuvant anti-PD-1 for oral cavity cancer. Overall study context: Patients without progression got a fourth dose around day 43.

Using immunoSEQ multiplex PCR, the repertoire was profiled, and TCRdb retains in-frame clones only, with some absent. The data show around 13,000 clones, with around two thirds seen just once and around 2% held by the top ten. Germline trimming cut 6 bases from V and 0 bases from J; bases unmatched to any gene: 3. CDR3 length equals 14 residues. Germline loops: CDR1 ENHRY, CDR2 SYGVKD. The genes are TRBV10-3 and TRBJ1-1; 8 bases map to TRBD1. The starting material was PBMCs, obtained before nivolumab (anti-PD-1) treatment. This TCR derives from a person aged 35-79 years with oral cavity squamous cell carcinoma. The CDR3 DNA sequence: TGTGCCATCAGGTCAGGGGGCATGAACACTGAAGCTTTCTTT. Its translation is CAIRSGGMNTEAFF.